The following is a T cell receptor (beta chain) sequence with its context. Cohorts were assigned according to the clinical history that participants reported. For recovered donors of Cohort 3, there were two negative PCRs, clearance, or symptom resolution. Germline V gene data show CDR1 as SGHTA and CDR2 as FQGNSA. The V gene end was trimmed by 4 bases and the J gene end by 5 bases; junction bases not matched to a gene: 11. There are 15 residues in the CDR3. Using immunoSEQ multiplex PCR, the repertoire was profiled, and TCRdb retains in-frame clones only, with some absent. The table has over 200,000 clones, around 84% seen once. The data were obtained in a study of blood T cell repertoires in COVID-19. Study details: Samples came from the United States, Italy and Spain, spanning acute and convalescent COVID-19. The analysed material was cDNA or gDNA that came from T cells, B-cell-depleted T cells, or PBMCs.

The receptor comes from a man between 18 and 35 years old who had recovered from COVID-19. The sequenced sample was PBMCs or T cells enriched from blood (not recorded which). The rearrangement joins TRBV7-2 to TRBJ2-7; 7 bases match TRBD2. CDR3 sequence: CASSSWTRPPNEQYF. DNA of the CDR3: TGTGCCAGCAGCTCCTGGACTAGACCCCCTAACGAGCAGTACTTC.